One sample yielded the 10 T cell receptor beta chains listed below, sequenced in a study of OX40 agonist ivuxolimab in advanced cancers. Libraries were prepared by immunoSEQ multiplex PCR; TCRdb keeps only in-frame clonotypes and omits some of them. The data hold 65,000 to 80,000 clones, with 70% to 90% observed a single time. Sequenced here: CD4+ or CD8+ T cells sorted from blood, sampled in a trial of the OX40 agonist ivuxolimab. The receptors derive from an adult with an advanced solid tumor such as melanoma, head and neck, liver or kidney cancer.

This clone came up once. The V and J genes are TRBV7-2 and TRBJ1-2; unclear D gene. CDR1 and CDR2 (germline): SGHTA, FQGNSA. The CDR3 is 14 amino acids. The V end was cut by 2 bases, the J end by 5 bases, with 12 bases between. The CDR3 DNA is TGTGCCAGCAGCTTAATCGTTCCTGAGTATGGCTACACCTTC. Protein product: CASSLIVPEYGYTF.

CDR3 sequence reads: CASSGLGETQYF. CDR3 nucleotide sequence: TGTGCCAGCTCAGGACTAGGAGAGACCCAGTACTTC. The V call is TRBV18, the J call TRBJ2-5, with 7 bases fitting TRBD2. The trim removed 5 bases at V and 4 bases at J, leaving 1 base unmatched. Germline values: CDR1 KGHSH, CDR2 LQKENI. The CDR3 totals 12 residues.

This chain links TRBV19 with TRBJ1-4, with D maybe TRBD1 (5 bases). The CDR3 covers 15 residues. Trimming took off 7 bases at V and 0 bases at J, with 12 bases between the two ends. CDR1 is LNHDA, CDR2 SQIVND, per germline (reference sequence). In DNA, the CDR3 is TGTGCCAGTAAGTGGGGGACCGCAACTAATGAAAAACTGTTTTTT. Protein: CASKWGTATNEKLFF.

This clone came up once. V usage is TRBV7-2 and J usage is TRBJ2-1; TRBD1 matches 9 bases. V gave up 6 bases and J gave up 4 bases; unmatched junction bases: 7. Germline-derived CDR1 and CDR2 are SGHTA and FQGNSA. The CDR3 consists of 15 residues. CDR3 loop: CASSSAGTGYNEQFF. Here the CDR3 DNA reads TGTGCCAGCAGTAGCGCCGGGACAGGGTACAATGAGCAGTTCTTC.

J is TRBJ2-1 and V is TRBV7-2; D unresolved. The CDR3 covers 12 residues. The germline CDR1 and CDR2 sequences are SGHTA and FQGNSA. Trimming shortened V by 2 bases and J by 7 bases, and 6 bases separated the two germline ends. The DNA of the CDR3 is TGTGCCAGCAGCTTAATAGGTAATGAGCAGTTCTTC. Its translation: CASSLIGNEQFF.

The chain combines TRBV7-2 with TRBJ2-5, with a possible D match to TRBD1 (6 bases). With 6 bases removed from V and 3 bases from J, the gap between germline ends came to 11 bases. CDR1 and CDR2 (germline): SGHTA, FQGNSA. This CDR3 is 13 amino acids long. In DNA form, the CDR3 reads TGTGCCAGCAGGTCCGGGACAAAAGAGACCCAGTACTTC. This translates into CASRSGTKETQYF.

The V gene is TRBV6-6, the J gene TRBJ1-2, with TRBD1 as a possible D gene (5 bases). The CDR3 extends over 16 amino acids. CDR1 and CDR2 from the germline V gene are MNHNY and SVGAGI (reference sequence). Trimming removed 4 bases from V and 0 bases from J, with 15 bases in between. The CDR3, as DNA: TGTGCCAGCAGTTTTCGCCCGGACACTACTAACTATGGCTACACCTTC. It translates to CASSFRPDTTNYGYTF.

This chain connects TRBV19 to TRBJ1-2; a weak D match, TRBD1 (5 bases). Trimming removed 3 bases at V and 3 bases at J, with 11 bases between. The CDR3 totals 14 residues. Germline V lookup: CDR1 LNHDA, CDR2 SQIVND (reference sequence). CDR3 sequence (DNA): TGTGCCAGTAGTATCCGGGGAGGGGACTATGGCTACACCTTC. This encodes CASSIRGGDYGYTF.

This clone was found once. The genes are TRBV7-7 and TRBJ2-2; tentatively, D is TRBD2 (6 bases). Germline CDR1 is SSHAT and CDR2 is FNYEAQ (reference sequence). V lost 5 bases to trimming and J lost 5 bases, with 15 bases between them. CDR3 size: 15 residues. The CDR3 spells CASSPSAGITGELFF. DNA for the CDR3: TGTGCCAGCAGCCCATCGGCGGGGATAACCGGGGAGCTGTTTTTT.

The rearrangement joins TRBV19 to TRBJ2-5; 7 bases match TRBD1. The junction had 5 bases not matched to a gene; V was cut back by 1 base and J by 3 bases. CDR1 LNHDA and CDR2 SQIVND come from the germline V gene (reference sequence). The CDR3 loop spans 15 amino acids. The CDR3, as DNA: TGTGCCAGTAGTATAGCCCCGACAGGGAAAGAGACCCAGTACTTC. Translated: CASSIAPTGKETQYF.